The 28 T cell receptor beta chains presented below share a single source sample, sequenced in a study of T cell clones after liver transplantation. Profiling relied on immunoSEQ multiplex PCR, and the TCRdb table lists in-frame clones only, not all of them. The sample lists fewer than 65,000 clones; 60% to 80% were seen once. The material was CD4+ T cells from blood, obtained at the 22-month timepoint. All receptors derive from a human patient who received a liver transplant. Some T cells could come from the graft donor.

This chain joins TRBV11-3 and TRBJ2-2, with TRBD1 matching over 7 bases. V trimming: 5 bases; J trimming: 5 bases; junction bases outside the gene matches: 14. Germline V gene lookup returns CDR1 SGHNT and CDR2 YENEEA. The CDR3 runs 17 residues. The CDR3 DNA is TGTGCCAGCAGCCTCCGTTTCGCGCAGGGGGAGACCGGGGAGCTGTTTTTT. Amino acids: CASSLRFAQGETGELFF.

This clone was observed at least ten times. The chain links TRBV7-8 to TRBJ1-6; 8 nucleotides align to TRBD1. With V trimmed by 5 bases and J by 9 bases, 6 bases remained unmatched. Germline loops: CDR1 SGHVS, CDR2 FQNEAQ. The CDR3 covers 14 residues. CDR3 nucleotide sequence: TGTGCCAGCAGCGGACAGGGCCTGGGTTCACCCCTCCACTTT. It codes for CASSGQGLGSPLHF.

The chain employs TRBV10-3 and TRBJ2-7; TRBD1 aligns across 11 bases. Trimming took 3 bases from V and 4 from J; bases not matched to a gene: 5. This CDR3 has 15 residues. Germline CDR1 is ENHRY and CDR2 is SYGVKD. The CDR3 sequence is CAISEGQGAAYEQYF. Written as DNA, the CDR3 is TGTGCCATCAGTGAAGGACAGGGGGCGGCTTACGAGCAGTACTTC.

V usage is TRBV14 and J usage is TRBJ2-3, with 12 bases fitting TRBD2. The germline CDR1 and CDR2 sequences are SGHDN and FVKESK. Germline trimming cut 2 bases from V and 3 bases from J; bases unmatched to any gene: 3. The CDR3 loop spans 16 amino acids. The CDR3 sequence: CASSQLAGGRTDTQYF. The CDR3 DNA sequence: TGTGCCAGCAGCCAACTAGCGGGGGGGAGGACAGATACGCAGTATTTT. Drawing the rest from reference TRBV14 and TRBJ2-3, the complete variable domain is EAGVTQFPSHSVIEKGQTVTLRCDPISGHDNLYWYRRVMGKEIKFLLHFVKESKQDESGMPNNRFLAERTGGTYSTLKVQPAELEDSGVYFCASSQLAGGRTDTQYFGPGTRLTVL.

The chain recombines TRBV4-1 with TRBJ2-4; D gene unclear. The V end was cut by 3 bases, the J end by 4 bases, with 16 bases between. The germline CDR1 and CDR2 sequences are MGHRA and YSYEKL. The CDR3 spans 16 residues. This chain's CDR3 is CASSHGSRASKNIQYF. DNA of the CDR3: TGCGCCAGCAGCCACGGTAGCCGGGCCTCTAAAAACATTCAGTACTTC.

J is TRBJ2-3 and V is TRBV6-1; 8 positions agree with TRBD1. The V segment lost 3 bases and the J segment 2 bases; nucleotides outside the gene matches: 4. CDR1 and CDR2 from the germline V gene are MNHNS and SASEGT. The CDR3 runs to 15 residues. The CDR3 is CASSDRGRDTDTQYF. The CDR3 DNA reads TGTGCCAGCAGTGACAGGGGGCGCGACACAGATACGCAGTATTTT.

Concerning this clone: A clone one base away is much larger, so this may be a read error. This chain uses TRBV7-2 with TRBJ2-7; TRBD2 matches 8 bases. CDR1 and CDR2 (germline): SGHTA, FQGNSA. Trimming cost V 4 bases and J 9 bases; bases outside gene matches: 14. This CDR3 has 15 amino acids. CDR3 bases: TGTGCCAGCAGCTACCTGGGGACTAGGGCGAGCGGGCAGTACTTC. Translation gives CASSYLGTRASGQYF.

J is TRBJ2-1 and V is TRBV7-9, with D possibly being TRBD1 or TRBD2 (5 bases each). In germline, CDR1 is SEHNR, CDR2 FQNEAQ (reference sequence). The V end was cut by 7 bases, the J end by 1 base, with 11 bases between. This CDR3 comprises 14 residues. The CDR3 is CASKGTLSYNEQFF. CDR3 sequence (DNA): TGTGCCAGCAAGGGGACGCTATCCTACAATGAGCAGTTCTTC.

This clone was seen just once. The genes are TRBV25-1 and TRBJ1-2, with D hard to call. V gave up 2 bases and J gave up 2 bases, with 6 bases separating them. The CDR3 contains 13 residues. Germline V gene lookup returns CDR1 MGHDK and CDR2 SYGVNS. The CDR3 is CASSEPGNYGYTF. The CDR3 DNA sequence: TGTGCCAGCAGTGAACCCGGAAACTATGGCTACACCTTC.

The rearrangement links TRBV28 to TRBJ1-1, with 11 bases lining up with TRBD1. The CDR3 spans 14 residues. Germline V lookup: CDR1 MDHEN, CDR2 SYDVKM. The J segment lost 3 bases and the V segment lost 5 bases, leaving 2 bases of the junction unmatched. Here the CDR3 DNA reads TGTGCCAGCAGTGGGGACAGGGGGTACACTGAAGCTTTCTTT. This gives the protein CASSGDRGYTEAFF.

The chain uses TRBV6-6 and TRBJ1-1; D not resolved. V lost 2 bases and J 5 bases, leaving 9 bases between the germline ends. Germline CDR1 reads MNHNY; CDR2 reads SVGAGI (reference sequence). CDR3 length: 13 residues. In DNA, the CDR3 is TGTGCCAGCAGTTACGTCGGAGAAACTGAAGCTTTCTTT. Translation: CASSYVGETEAFF.

CDR3 nucleotides: TGTGCCAGCAGTCCGACAGGGGACAACGGGGAGCTGTTTTTT. It encodes CASSPTGDNGELFF. V is TRBV6-1 and J is TRBJ2-2, with 8 bases matching TRBD1. The ends lost 5 bases at V and 7 bases at J; junction bases unmatched: 6. CDR1 is MNHNS and CDR2 is SASEGT in the germline V gene. This CDR3 has 14 residues.

The chain joins TRBV6-1 to TRBJ2-7; TRBD2 aligns across 10 bases. CDR3 size: 14 residues. V was clipped by 7 bases and J by 2 bases; unmatched bases: 5. Germline V gene data show CDR1 as MNHNS and CDR2 as SASEGT. In DNA form, the CDR3 reads TGTGCCAGCAAAACTAGCGGGATTACCTACGAGCAGTACTTC. Protein: CASKTSGITYEQYF.

The CDR3 spells CASSIDFTGGRKTQYF. The CDR3 DNA reads TGTGCCAGTAGTATAGATTTTACAGGGGGAAGAAAGACCCAGTACTTC. The rearrangement uses TRBV19 and TRBJ2-5, with 8 bases that match TRBD1. Germline CDR1 LNHDA, CDR2 SQIVND (reference sequence). With V trimmed by 0 bases and J by 6 bases, 9 bases remained unmatched. CDR3 length: 16 amino acids.

This clone has only a few counts. The rearrangement joins TRBV18 to TRBJ1-1; no definite D call. From germline, CDR1 is KGHSH and CDR2 LQKENI. Between the trimmed V and J ends, which lost 3 bases and 3 bases, there was a span of 8 bases. The CDR3 spans 13 residues. CDR3 sequence (DNA): TGTGCCAGCTCACCGCATACAGACACTGAAGCTTTCTTT. It yields the protein CASSPHTDTEAFF.

This rearrangement joins TRBV12-5 to TRBJ1-2; D call uncertain. Germline V gene data show CDR1 as LGHNT and CDR2 as FRNRAP. V was clipped by 2 bases and J by 13 bases, with 11 bases between them. This CDR3 has 11 residues. The CDR3 here is CASGLRRPATF. Here the CDR3 DNA reads TGTGCTAGTGGTTTGCGCAGGCCCGCCACCTTC. Full variable domain (outside the CDR3, taken from reference TRBV12-5 and TRBJ1-2): DARVTQTPRHKVTEMGQEVTMRCQPILGHNTVFWYRQTMMQGLELLAYFRNRAPLDDSGMPKDRFSAEMPDATLATLKIQPSEPRDSAVYFCASGLRRPATFGSGTRLTVV.

This clone has just one count. This chain joins TRBV7-8 and TRBJ1-1; D call uncertain. V dropped 4 bases and J dropped 5 bases, with 14 bases sitting between them. This CDR3 contains 14 residues. Germline V gene data show CDR1 as SGHVS and CDR2 as FQNEAQ. In DNA form, the CDR3 reads TGTGCCAGCAGCTCTTCCGCCCGGCGGACTGAAGCTTTCTTT. This codes for CASSSSARRTEAFF.

J is TRBJ1-1 and V is TRBV2; 11 positions match TRBD1. CDR1 is SNHLY, CDR2 FYNNEI, per germline. This CDR3 spans 15 amino acids. J was trimmed by 5 bases and V by 6 bases; bases with no gene match: 8. The CDR3 reads CASSQDRGPGTEAFF. The CDR3 bases are TGTGCCAGCAGCCAGGACAGGGGGCCTGGAACTGAAGCTTTCTTT. Using reference TRBV2 and TRBJ1-1 for the parts outside the CDR3, the full variable domain is EPEVTQTPSHQVTQMGQEVILRCVPISNHLYFYWYRQILGQKVEFLVSFYNNEISEKSEIFDDQFSVERPDGSNFTLKIRSTKLEDSAMYFCASSQDRGPGTEAFFGQGTRLTVV.

This clone was seen a single time. In nucleotides, the CDR3 is TGTGCCTGGAGTGCCGTCGGGGCGAGTCGAGAGACCCAGTACTTC. Protein sequence: CAWSAVGASRETQYF. The chain joins TRBV30 to TRBJ2-5, with D perhaps matching TRBD1 or TRBD2 (5 bases each). CDR3 length: 15 amino acids. Germline V CDR1 and CDR2: GTSNPN, SVGIG (reference sequence). Trimming removed 1 base at V and 4 bases at J, with 16 bases between.

The V gene is TRBV27, the J gene TRBJ2-1; TRBD2 aligns across 11 bases. CDR1 is MNHEY, CDR2 SMNVEV, per germline (reference sequence). V was clipped by 7 bases and J by 4 bases; unmatched bases: 6. CDR3 length: 15 amino acids. The CDR3 protein is CASNPGLAVYNEQFF. CDR3 bases: TGTGCCAGCAACCCGGGACTAGCGGTATACAATGAGCAGTTCTTC.

This clone was picked up a small number of times. The chain couples TRBV18 to TRBJ1-2; D not resolved. Germline loops: CDR1 KGHSH, CDR2 LQKENI. This CDR3 is built from 14 residues. The ends were cut back, 2 bases at V and 4 bases at J, with 11 bases in the middle. CDR3 nucleotides: TGTGCCAGCTCACCAGAGCAGGATGGCTATGGCTACACCTTC. Its translation is CASSPEQDGYGYTF.

This clone showed up just a few times. The gene calls are TRBV7-8 and TRBJ1-6, with TRBD1 as a possible D gene (5 bases). The V gene lost 3 bases and the J gene lost 0 bases, with 21 bases spanning the gap. This CDR3 is 20 amino acids long. Germline-derived CDR1 and CDR2 are SGHVS and FQNEAQ. The CDR3 nucleotides are TGTGCCAGCAGCTTGGGGCGGAGACGGATAGTGAGCTCCTATAATTCACCCCTCCACTTT. It specifies CASSLGRRRIVSSYNSPLHF.

The chain employs TRBV27 and TRBJ2-3; a possible D gene is TRBD1 (6 bases). This CDR3 comprises 15 residues. CDR1 and CDR2 (germline): MNHEY, SMNVEV (reference sequence). V lost 7 bases to trimming and J lost 0 bases, with 14 bases between them. The CDR3 DNA reads TGTGCCAGCACCGTGGGGGCAAAAAGCACAGATACGCAGTATTTT. Its protein is CASTVGAKSTDTQYF.

V usage is TRBV19 and J usage is TRBJ1-2; 9 bases map to TRBD1. Germline values: CDR1 LNHDA, CDR2 SQIVND (reference sequence). V trimming: 9 bases; J trimming: 5 bases; junction bases outside the gene matches: 19. CDR3 length equals 17 residues. Here the CDR3 DNA reads TGTGCCAGCCCACTCCGGGACAGGGAGGTCGGTGAATATGGCTACACCTTC. Encoded protein: CASPLRDREVGEYGYTF.

This chain joins TRBV10-1 and TRBJ2-3; 9 bases map to TRBD1. This CDR3 comprises 15 residues. V shed 6 bases, J shed 4 bases, and the junction held 8 bases outside the gene matches. Germline loops: CDR1 WNHNN, CDR2 SYGVQD (reference sequence). The DNA of the CDR3 is TGCGCCAGCAGCCCCGGGACAGGGTTAGCAGATACGCAGTATTTT. Translated: CASSPGTGLADTQYF.

Remarks on this clone: Its ends do not fully match the called genes, so a read error is possible. V is TRBV10-3 and J is TRBJ1-6, with D hard to call. Germline CDR1 is ENHRY and CDR2 is SYGVKD. This CDR3 has 13 amino acids. The CDR3 loop is CATSESWDSPLHF. DNA for the CDR3: TGTGCCACCAGTGAGTCGTGGGATTCACCCCTCCACTTT.

The chain employs TRBV2 and TRBJ2-2; D is undetermined. The CDR3 runs to 15 residues. Germline V gene sequence: CDR1 SNHLY, CDR2 FYNNEI. V lost 6 bases and J 1 base, leaving 12 bases between the germline ends. For the CDR3, the DNA is TGTGCCAGCAGGCTTGGACGGAGGAACACCGGGGAGCTGTTTTTT. As protein: CASRLGRRNTGELFF.

The chain recombines TRBV30 with TRBJ1-5; TRBD1 matches at 7 bases. Losses at the gene ends were 3 bases for V and 3 bases for J; bases not matched to a gene: 14. The CDR3 extends over 17 amino acids. From germline, CDR1 is GTSNPN and CDR2 SVGIG (reference sequence). CDR3 nucleotides: TGTGCCTGGAGCCGGACAGGTTCCAGTATAGTCAATCAGCCCCAGCATTTT. Protein: CAWSRTGSSIVNQPQHF.